A selection of T cell receptor beta chains follows, all from one sample in a study of blood T cell repertoires in COVID-19. The data were produced by immunoSEQ multiplex PCR, yet TCRdb's version contains in-frame clones alone and is incomplete. The data contain approximately 97,000 clones, more than 75% of them singletons. The sample consisted of peripheral blood. These receptor sequences come from a human donor in a cohort sampled during active COVID-19. Each CDR3 is given with its conserved first and last residue.

j_gene,len,v_gene,CDR3aa
TRBJ2-7,13,TRBV2,CASSVAGLYEQYF
TRBJ2-3,14,TRBV7-3,CASSLDSRTDTQYF
TRBJ1-2,15,TRBV19,CASNRQTTFNNGYTF
TRBJ1-6,16,TRBV9,CASSVAASSYNSPLHF
TRBJ2-1,16,TRBV6-2/TRBV6-3,CASSYWLADSYNEQFF
TRBJ2-2,14,TRBV15,CATSSRRNTGELFF
TRBJ2-1,12,TRBV10-1,CASSPENNEQFF
TRBJ2-1,14,TRBV7-3,CASSSGGTSAEQFF
TRBJ1-1,13,TRBV11-3,CASSQRTGNEAFF
TRBJ2-6,18,TRBV4-1,CASSQEAGRSSGANVLTF
TRBJ2-7,12,TRBV7-9,CASSRRDYEQYF
TRBJ2-1,15,TRBV7-3,CASTSSSGRANEQFF
TRBJ2-3,14,TRBV20-1,CSASSPLVGGTQYF
TRBJ1-6,16,TRBV20-1,CSASFGGDTYNSPLHF
TRBJ1-4,17,TRBV3-1/TRBV3-2,CASSSRRGVGKDEKLFF
TRBJ1-5,17,TRBV10-3,CAISGGGSLSANQPQHF
TRBJ2-5,15,TRBV4-1,CASSERQGAQETQYF
TRBJ1-2,15,TRBV29-1,CSVEDRDGGVYGYTF
TRBJ1-1,16,TRBV7-8,CASSPTGGFMNTEAFF
TRBJ2-5,14,TRBV5-4,CASTRDRRQETQYF
TRBJ1-1,15,TRBV7-2,CASSLGWGSVLEAFF
TRBJ2-7,19,TRBV21-1,CASSKLGTDRTSGGRKQYF
TRBJ1-2,14,TRBV4-3,CASSQTYRENGYTF
TRBJ2-2,16,TRBV24-1,CATSENRGQSTGELFF
TRBJ1-6,14,TRBV6-1,CASSEDSSYSPLHF
TRBJ2-2,14,TRBV12-5,CASGLETGVGELFF
TRBJ1-1,17,TRBV18,CASSATPMDRRGTEAFF
TRBJ1-5,12,TRBV25-1,CASSLGQQPQHF
TRBJ1-4,16,TRBV5-1,CASSPGVTGGSEKLFF
TRBJ1-1,13,TRBV15,CATTSSVNTEAFF
TRBJ2-7,17,TRBV20-1,CSASVRSQGPLGYEQYF
TRBJ2-7,15,TRBV10-3,CAISDAGGDSYEQYF
TRBJ1-1,16,TRBV19,CASRLATGAMNTEAFF
TRBJ2-2,15,TRBV4-1,CASRHTSGGTGELFF
TRBJ2-7,15,TRBV12-5,CASGPGTARSYEQYF
TRBJ2-7,15,TRBV19,CASSRGQGLVYEQYF
TRBJ2-2,17,TRBV3-1/TRBV3-2,CASSLEGLAGHTGELFF
TRBJ2-1,15,TRBV2,CASRKGSGRNSEQFF
TRBJ2-1,16,TRBV9,CASSVQAGGRGNEQFF
TRBJ2-1,15,TRBV7-9,CATRARPSGRNEQFF
TRBJ2-5,14,TRBV2,CASSESSGRETQYF
TRBJ1-2,14,TRBV2,CASSEDRASYGYTF
TRBJ2-7,14,TRBV27,CASSSRLAGHEQYF
TRBJ1-2,17,TRBV7-8,CASSFRDRGRPGYGYTF
TRBJ2-2,14,TRBV9,CASRLAGETGELFF
TRBJ2-3,18,TRBV5-6,CASSWLAGGGRGTDTQYF
TRBJ2-6,19,TRBV19,CASLQPHRTVLSGANVLTF
TRBJ1-2,16,TRBV19,CASSIPSGTGAYGYTF
TRBJ1-1,15,TRBV7-3,CASSYLDTRGTEAFF
TRBJ2-3,16,TRBV7-2,CASRSRTSGSIDTQYF
TRBJ1-1,13,TRBV5-5,CASSLTGGGGAFF
TRBJ1-2,13,TRBV9,CASSDQGWQGYTF
TRBJ1-1,15,TRBV7-3,CASSLGRTQNTEAFF
TRBJ1-5,15,TRBV9,CASSRTGGRNQPQHF
TRBJ2-3,14,TRBV7-2,CASSLLGGTDTQYF
TRBJ1-1,14,TRBV3-1/TRBV3-2,CASSPWEAPNEAFF
TRBJ1-5,13,TRBV2,CASSPGDGQPQHF
TRBJ1-2,13,TRBV13,CASSRDRVWGYTF
TRBJ2-1,16,TRBV7-8,CASSLVQGARYNEQFF